A single T cell receptor (beta chain) is shown here with its context. Germline V gene lookup returns CDR1 MNHEY and CDR2 SVGAGI. The junction had 17 bases not matched to a gene; V was cut back by 5 bases and J by 15 bases. CDR3 length: 15 residues. TCRdb's copy holds only in-frame clones and misses some; the assay was immunoSEQ multiplex PCR. The repertoire holds over 200,000 clones, with approximately 90% as singletons. This entry belongs to a study of blood T cell repertoires in COVID-19. The sequence came from a man aged 55 to 70 who had recovered from COVID-19. The sequenced sample consisted of peripheral blood. The chain is built from TRBV6-5 and TRBJ1-5; 9 bases fit TRBD1. The CDR3 nucleotides read TGTGCCAGCAGTCCCGGGACAGGGCGTGACGGGGCCCGGCATTTT. This translates into CASSPGTGRDGARHF.